This T cell receptor beta chain originates from a study of CD8 T cells in Susac syndrome. The wider study: Blood was drawn from patients with Susac syndrome. At that point, they were therapy-naive, on corticosteroids, or on intravenous immunoglobulin alone.

The study, taken as a whole, reports: Within Susac syndrome CD4+ T cell repertoires, clonal expansion was not evident.

This clonotype was counted once. Its antigen is currently unknown. It was with random hexamers that about 0.45 to 1 ug RNA was reverse transcribed. Across 54 Vbeta and 13 Jbeta, TCR beta CDR3 was amplified with immunoSEQ multiplex PCR. Via MiXCR, TCRdb re-called the immunoSEQ multiplex PCR reads, giving one row per CDR3 protein. Among about 210,000 distinct CDR3 sequences listed, 94% were seen once. Trimming removed 8 bases from V and 4 bases from J, with 11 bases in between. Germline assignment: CDR1 ENHRY and CDR2 SYGVKD. CDR3 size: 13 residues. This clonotype was obtained from a human donor with Susac syndrome. The rearrangement uses TRBV10-3 and TRBJ2-2; D gene unclear. The sample taken for sequencing was CD4+ T cells from PBMCs. CDR3 bases: TGTGCCATCCAGCCTAACCCCACCGGGGAGCTGTTTTTT. Its protein is CAIQPNPTGELFF.